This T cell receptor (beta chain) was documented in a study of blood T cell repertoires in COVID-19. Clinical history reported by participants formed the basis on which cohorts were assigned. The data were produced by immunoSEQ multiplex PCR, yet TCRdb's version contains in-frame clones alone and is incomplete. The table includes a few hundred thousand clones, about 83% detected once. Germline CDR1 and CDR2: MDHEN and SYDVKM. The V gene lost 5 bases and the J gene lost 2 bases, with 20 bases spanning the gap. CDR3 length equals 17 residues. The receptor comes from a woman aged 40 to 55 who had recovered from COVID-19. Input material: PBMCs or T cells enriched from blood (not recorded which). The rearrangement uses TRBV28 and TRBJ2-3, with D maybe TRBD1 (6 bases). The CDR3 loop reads CASSPRGIGSVTDTQYF. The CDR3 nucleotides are TGTGCCAGCAGTCCGAGGGGGATCGGGTCGGTCACAGATACGCAGTATTTT.